This TCR beta chain is drawn from a study of CD8 T cells in Susac syndrome. An amount of RNA that ranged from about 0.45 to 1 ug was reverse transcribed with random hexamers. A multiplex approach, immunoSEQ multiplex PCR, amplified TCR beta CDR3 across 54 Vbeta and 13 Jbeta. TCRdb used MiXCR to reprocess the immunoSEQ multiplex PCR reads, holding one entry per CDR3 protein. The sample includes a few hundred thousand distinct CDR3 sequences, approximately 85% of them seen just once. Trimming pared 4 bases from V and 5 bases from J, leaving 14 bases between. Looked up from germline, CDR1 is DFQATT and CDR2 is SNEGSKA (reference sequence). CDR3 length equals 13 residues.

The genes are TRBV20-1 and TRBJ1-1; possibly TRBD1 for D (5 bases). The sequencing input was CD8+ T cells from PBMCs. This clonotype originated in a human donor with multiple sclerosis. CDR3 coding DNA: TGCAGTGCTAAACCAGGGTGGGGAACTGAAGCTTTCTTT. It is translated as CSAKPGWGTEAFF.